This TCR beta chain derives from a study of blood T cells in healthy people across ages. General study points: The unknown donor CMV status may have confounded expanded clonotype changes. Strongly correlated with naive T cell percentage was TCR beta diversity.

The CDR3 totals 14 residues. Trimming cost V 6 bases and J 5 bases, with 16 bases left between them. PCR was performed a second time for roughly 7 to 11 cycles using a sample-barcoded 5' primer and a J-beta primer mix. Each CDR3 protein gets one entry after TCRdb re-called the 5' RACE reads with MiXCR. The data show around 500,000 distinct CDR3 sequences, about a quarter seen once. In this sample, this clonotype turned up a few times. The antigen remains unidentified. The data also belong to a second study, concerning T cells of mothers and their children. As reported in that work: Overlap measured in related mother-child pairs was slightly, non-significantly higher than in unrelated pairs.

The TCR was taken from a boy between 2 and 10 years old in good health. V gene TRBV12-3 or TRBV12-4 combines with J gene TRBJ2-5; TRBD1 or TRBD2 may be the D gene (5 bases each). Sequenced sample: blood. CDR3 protein: CASRRPGAGETQYF. The DNA of the CDR3 is TGTGCCAGCAGACGCCCCGGGGCTGGGGAGACCCAGTACTTC.